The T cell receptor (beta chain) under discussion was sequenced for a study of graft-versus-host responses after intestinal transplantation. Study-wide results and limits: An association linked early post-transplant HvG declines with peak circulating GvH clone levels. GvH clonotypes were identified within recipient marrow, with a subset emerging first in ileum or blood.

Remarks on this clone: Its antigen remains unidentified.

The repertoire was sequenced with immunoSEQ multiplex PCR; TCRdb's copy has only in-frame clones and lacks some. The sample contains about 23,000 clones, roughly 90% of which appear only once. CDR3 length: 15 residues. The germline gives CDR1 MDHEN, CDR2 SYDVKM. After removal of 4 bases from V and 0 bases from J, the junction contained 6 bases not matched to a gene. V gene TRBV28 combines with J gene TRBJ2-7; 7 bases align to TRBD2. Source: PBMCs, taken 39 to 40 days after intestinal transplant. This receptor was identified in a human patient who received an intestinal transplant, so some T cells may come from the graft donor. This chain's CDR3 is CASSYQAGSSYEQYF. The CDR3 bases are TGTGCCAGCAGTTACCAAGCGGGGAGCTCCTACGAGCAGTACTTC.